This T cell receptor beta chain was sequenced in a study of shared clonotypes between healthy human individuals. Study-level information: Three plates were used per donor for CD4 naive, three for CD4 memory, two for CD8 naive and one for CD8 memory.

A note on this clone: Antigen: not known.

The repertoire was sequenced with immunoSEQ multiplex PCR; TCRdb's copy has only in-frame clones and lacks some. The data show over a million clones, with 75% seen just once and approximately 1.5% held by the top ten. Study outcomes and limitations: The expectation was that sequencing depth would affect clonotype sharing among donors. Relative to memory subsets, naive subsets generally showed larger estimated richness.

Per the germline V gene, CDR1 is MNHNS and CDR2 is SASEGT. J was trimmed by 4 bases and V by 4 bases; bases with no gene match: 15. The CDR3 totals 17 residues. Sequenced: memory CD4+ T cells sorted from blood. As for subset: CD45RA-negative fraction. The source is a young man in good health. The chain couples TRBV6-1 to TRBJ2-5, with 7 bases lining up with TRBD1. The CDR3 nucleotides are TGTGCCAGCAGTGGGGGATGGGACAGTCGAAGCCGAGAGACCCAGTACTTC. The encoded protein is CASSGGWDSRSRETQYF.